The source of this T cell receptor (beta chain) is a study of cytomegalovirus exposure and HLA in healthy donors. Study-level findings and limits: According to the study, roughly 180 TCR beta chains were cytomegalovirus-associated. In vitro work confirmed that a few CMV-associated chains recognize CMV antigens. Later, an analysis found that TCR clusters from the first cohort tended to co-occur in the 95 to 150 validation repertoires.

Comments on this clone: Its antigen remains unidentified.

Some clones are missing from TCRdb's copy, which holds only in-frame ones; the method was immunoSEQ multiplex PCR. The table includes around 140,000 clones, approximately 94% detected once. It was the approximately 110-subject validation cohort, separate from the roughly 700-subject first cohort, to which the donors belonged. The receptor was isolated from a man aged 18 to 29 in good health and CMV-seropositive. Sequenced: PBMCs.

The chain's CDR3 is CASSPPSYYGYTF. In DNA form, the CDR3 reads TGTGCCAGCTCACCACCCAGTTACTATGGCTACACCTTC. This chain uses TRBV18 with TRBJ1-2; D is uncertain. Per the germline V gene, CDR1 is KGHSH and CDR2 is LQKENI. V gave up 0 bases and J gave up 3 bases, with 5 bases separating them. This CDR3 spans 13 amino acids.